This T cell receptor (beta chain) emerged from a study of T cell responses to AZD1222 COVID-19 vaccine (dated by TCRdb to about 2021). For the study in its entirety: A total of 230 to 250 trial participants underwent TCR sequencing, of whom around 200 received two doses of AZD1222 and roughly 25 received two doses of the MenACWY control vaccine. Trial participants were enrolled into age subgroups of 18-55, 56-69 and 70-plus years, which contained approximately 150, 30 and 60 TCR-sequenced participants, respectively. The study at large found these results: Because no samples from the day 14 peak response were available, repertoires could be characterized only after the peak T cell response. Epitopes outside the regions mutated in the B.1.351 and B.1.1.7 variants were reportedly recognized by nearly half of the unique spike-specific TCRs. The 56-69-year group was small, and its depth increase did not reach significance, likely because of low power. Only a handful of AZD1222 recipients were SARS-CoV-2 seropositive at baseline, limiting conclusions about previously exposed vaccinees. Participants were mostly white British, with more females than males. The authors suggested clonal diversity may have been underestimated. After two AZD1222 doses, spike-specific TCR breadth and depth were significantly higher than at day 0 and than in MenACWY recipients. The vaccine-associated CD4 TCRs covered the entire spike protein, and the dominant responses fell in regions 160-218 and 743-854.

Its CDR3 holds 12 amino acids, cysteine through phenylalanine. The only DNA kept is the CDR3, 36 bases in frame from the first base. CDR1 and CDR2, per the germline V gene, are KGHSH and LQKENI. Cut back by 3 bases and 8 bases, the V and J ends lie 8 bases apart. The CDR3 regions of human TCRbeta chains were analyzed by immunosequencing. On the study's bioinformatics: TCRs in the repertoires were matched against a reference library of SARS-CoV-2-specific TCRs that had been generated with the MIRA antigen-specificity platform. Breadth was defined as the fraction of unique TCRs that were SARS-CoV-2-associated. Depth was defined as the fraction of total T cells that were SARS-CoV-2-associated. Using the MIRA data, each spike-specific TCR was mapped to the spike region that the TCR reacts to and placed in a CD4 or CD8 class. Log10-transformed breadth and depth values were compared by one-way ANOVA with Sidak's multiple comparisons tests. As stored in TCRdb, this immuneACCESS dataset retains in-frame rearrangements with V and J assigned. A fraction of the clones does not appear; measured against another copy, unresolved V genes explain less than half of the discrepancy, and the remainder lacks a known reason. That table furnishes V, J and clone size, whereas the DNA furnished D and trimming. The table for this sample lists 150,000 to 200,000 clones; about 90% of them were counted only once. In total, the top ten clones hold roughly 1.4% of the sample.

Reading the label with the study, this specimen's time point is: about 28 days (+/-7) after the second vaccine dose. AZD1222 recipients given second doses at about 4 weeks or at about 12 weeks were pooled, since spike-specific TCR depth and breadth were not found to differ between the two schedules. Vaccinee samples were obtained from the UK trials COV001 and COV002, which included a single-blind randomized controlled phase 2/3 trial of AZD1222 (ChAdOx1 nCoV-19) in healthy adults. For TCRbeta chain sequencing, PBMC samples from trial participants were taken at day 0 and at day 28 after the second dose. Comments on this clone: Its antigen has not been determined. No much larger clone is present one base from it, and per-base qualities are unavailable.

The specimen comprised peripheral blood, sampled 28 days after the second AZD1222 dose. This clonotype was obtained from an adult who received the AZD1222 COVID-19 vaccine. The rearrangement joined TRBV18 to TRBJ1-5; a weak D assignment points to TRBD1 (5 bases agree). Read as DNA, the sequence is TGTGCCAGCTCACCGGGGGGGAAGCCCCAGCATTTT. Its amino acids are CASSPGGKPQHF. The CDR3, completed at both ends by the reference TRBV18 and TRBJ1-5 genes, gives the full variable domain NAGVMQNPRHLVRRRGQEARLRCSPMKGHSHVYWYRQLPEEGLKFMVYLQKENIIDESGMPKERFSAEFPKEGPSILRIQQVVRGDSAAYFCASSPGGKPQHFGDGTRLSIL.